These 26 T cell receptor beta chains were sequenced from one sample in a study of human T cells and chemical hapten exposure. Whole blood, unfractionated, served as the material for total RNA extraction. TCRdb re-called the 5' RACE reads through MiXCR, storing one row per CDR3 protein. The table includes tens of thousands of distinct CDR3 sequences, around 15% detected once. Every receptor here comes from a female donor in good health.

The V call is TRBV20-1, the J call TRBJ1-2; D unresolved. Germline values: CDR1 DFQATT, CDR2 SNEGSKA (reference sequence). The CDR3 is 13 amino acids. V shed 5 bases and J shed 5 bases, with 15 bases lying between them. In DNA, the CDR3 is TGCAGTGCTTTCCTGAGGGTGCAATATGGCTACACCTTC. Its protein product is CSAFLRVQYGYTF.

V is TRBV5-5 and J is TRBJ2-1; D perhaps matches TRBD1 (5 bases). The V end lost 2 bases, the J end lost 1 base, and 10 bases lay between the germline ends. The CDR3 runs 15 residues. CDR1 and CDR2 (germline): SGHKS, YYEKEE (reference sequence). CDR3 coding DNA: TGTGCCAGCAGCTTTGTTCGACAGTCCTACAATGAGCAGTTCTTC. Translation gives CASSFVRQSYNEQFF.

V is TRBV28 and J is TRBJ1-5; 12 nucleotides align to TRBD1. In germline, CDR1 is MDHEN, CDR2 SYDVKM. The CDR3 is 17 residues long. Trimming cost V 5 bases and J 7 bases; bases outside gene matches: 12. The CDR3 protein is CASSQPPGTGGDQPQHF. CDR3 in DNA: TGTGCCAGCAGTCAACCTCCCGGGACAGGGGGCGACCAGCCCCAGCATTTT.

J is TRBJ2-1 and V is TRBV27, with 7 nucleotides matching TRBD2. Losses at the gene ends were 8 bases for V and 8 bases for J; bases not matched to a gene: 12. Germline V gene lookup returns CDR1 MNHEY and CDR2 SMNVEV (reference sequence). The CDR3 is made up of 14 amino acids. Here the CDR3 DNA reads TGTGCCAGCGCCCCCGGGACTACTCTTTATGAGCAGTTCTTC. Protein: CASAPGTTLYEQFF.

CDR3 DNA: TGTGCTAGTGCACCCAATCCCTACGAGCAGTACTTC. Residues: CASAPNPYEQYF. This chain joins TRBV12-5 and TRBJ2-7; the D is unclear. Germline-derived CDR1 and CDR2 are LGHNT and FRNRAP. V lost 7 bases, J lost 2 bases, and 9 bases lay in between. There are 12 residues in the CDR3.

The genes are TRBV12-3 or TRBV12-4 and TRBJ2-1; D possibly corresponds to TRBD2 (6 bases). V dropped 6 bases and J dropped 7 bases, with 16 bases sitting between them. There are 14 residues in the CDR3. The CDR3 DNA follows: TGTGCCAGCAGACCTAACCGAGGAGGGAATGAGCAGTTCTTC. This translates into CASRPNRGGNEQFF.

This clonotype came up many times. The rearrangement links TRBV5-1 to TRBJ2-3; D gene uncertain. Trimming pared 0 bases from V and 2 bases from J, leaving 7 bases between. Germline CDR1 is SGHRS and CDR2 is YFSETQ. CDR3 length equals 14 residues. CDR3 residues: CASSLVDDTDTQYF. The CDR3 DNA reads TGCGCCAGCAGCTTGGTGGATGACACAGATACGCAGTATTTT.

This clonotype has only a few counts. This chain connects TRBV5-1 to TRBJ2-1; TRBD2 matches 9 bases. The V segment lost 3 bases and the J segment 8 bases; nucleotides outside the gene matches: 24. This CDR3 comprises 20 residues. Germline CDR1 and CDR2: SGHRS and YFSETQ. The CDR3 sequence: CASSSYGGRGGGALVDEQFF. As DNA, the CDR3 is TGCGCCAGCAGCTCTTATGGCGGAAGGGGCGGGGGGGCCTTAGTCGATGAGCAGTTCTTC.

V is TRBV7-8 and J is TRBJ1-1; TRBD1 agrees at 8 bases. The CDR3 has 16 residues. The germline CDR1 and CDR2 sequences are SGHVS and FQNEAQ. J lost 5 bases, V lost 3 bases, and 11 bases had no gene match. Here the CDR3 reads CASSFRDRRVRTEAFF. The CDR3 DNA is TGTGCCAGCAGCTTCCGGGACAGGAGGGTGAGGACTGAAGCTTTCTTT.

The chain joins TRBV20-1 to TRBJ1-2; 7 nucleotides match TRBD1. Unmatched junction bases numbered 12, after V lost 2 bases and J lost 6 bases. Germline V gives CDR1 DFQATT, CDR2 SNEGSKA (reference sequence). This CDR3 has 15 residues. In nucleotides, the CDR3 is TGCAGTGCTAGACCCCCCGGACAGGCTCCCCATGGCTACACCTTC. This translates into CSARPPGQAPHGYTF.

The CDR3 here is CASSLETGGCNSPLHF. The CDR3 coding sequence is TGTGCCAGCAGCTTAGAAACCGGGGGCTGTAATTCACCCCTCCACTTT. This chain connects TRBV11-2 to TRBJ1-6; possibly TRBD1 for D (6 bases). There are 16 residues in the CDR3. The V end was cut by 0 bases, the J end by 6 bases, with 12 bases between. Germline lookup yields CDR1 SGHAT and CDR2 FQNNGV.

This clonotype was found many times. This chain links TRBV20-1 with TRBJ1-4, with D unclear. Germline assignment: CDR1 DFQATT and CDR2 SNEGSKA (reference sequence). The length of the CDR3 is 15 residues. Between the trimmed V and J ends, which lost 1 base and 5 bases, there was a span of 14 bases. In DNA, the CDR3 is TGCAGTGCTAGAGCCCTTTTTGAGGAGAATGAAAAACTGTTTTTT. The encoded protein is CSARALFEENEKLFF.

The chain joins TRBV12-3 or TRBV12-4 to TRBJ1-4; D is unclear. The germline V and J ends were trimmed by 3 bases and 3 bases, with 14 bases remaining between them. This CDR3 is 16 amino acids long. The CDR3 DNA is TGTGCCAGCAGTTTTTTTGGTTTAAATTCTAATGAAAAACTGTTTTTT. Translating gives CASSFFGLNSNEKLFF.

This clonotype was counted only a few times. The chain employs TRBV18 and TRBJ2-3; TRBD2 agrees at 9 bases. The CDR3 covers 15 residues. The J segment lost 3 bases and the V segment lost 3 bases, leaving 4 bases of the junction unmatched. Per germline, CDR1 KGHSH and CDR2 LQKENI. In nucleotides, the CDR3 is TGTGCCAGCTCACCGCCTAGCGGGGCAACAGATACGCAGTATTTT. It translates to CASSPPSGATDTQYF.

Many counts were recorded for this clonotype. The chain couples TRBV6-4 to TRBJ2-1; D is unresolved. The CDR3 contains 16 residues. Trimming removed 0 bases from V and 0 bases from J, with 9 bases in between. The V gene's germline CDR1 is MRHNA and CDR2 SNTAGT. CDR3 region: CASSDSASVSYNEQFF. CDR3 nucleotides: TGTGCCAGCAGTGACTCGGCCAGTGTCTCCTACAATGAGCAGTTCTTC.

This clonotype was found a few times. The genes are TRBV5-1 and TRBJ1-1; TRBD1 matches 7 bases. Per germline, CDR1 SGHRS and CDR2 YFSETQ. Trimming at V came to 0 bases and at J to 2 bases, leaving 1 base not matched to a gene. The CDR3 extends over 14 amino acids. The CDR3 DNA sequence: TGCGCCAGCAGCTTGGCAGGGGGAAACACTGAAGCTTTCTTT. Translated: CASSLAGGNTEAFF.

There are a few counts of this clonotype. The V call is TRBV20-1, the J call TRBJ2-7; maybe TRBD2 (6 bases). Trimming removed 6 bases from V and 4 bases from J, with 22 bases in between. The CDR3 extends over 15 amino acids. Germline assignment: CDR1 DFQATT and CDR2 SNEGSKA (reference sequence). For the CDR3, the DNA is TGCAGTGCGTCAGCGGCGGGATTTAGTATGTACGAGCAGTACTTC. Protein product: CSASAAGFSMYEQYF.

In its sample, this clonotype was seen a few times. The chain combines TRBV20-1 with TRBJ2-3, with no clear D. This CDR3 has 12 residues. Germline loops: CDR1 DFQATT, CDR2 SNEGSKA (reference sequence). Trimming removed 7 bases from V and 2 bases from J, with 10 bases in between. The CDR3 DNA is TGCAGTGTGGTATCCGCCACAGATACGCAGTATTTT. It specifies CSVVSATDTQYF.

The chain recombines TRBV2 with TRBJ2-3, with 9 bases lining up with TRBD2. This CDR3 is 15 amino acids long. Germline CDR1 reads SNHLY; CDR2 reads FYNNEI. V dropped 4 bases and J dropped 5; count of bases not matched to a gene: 7. The CDR3 is CASSGERGAQDTQYF. The DNA of the CDR3 is TGTGCCAGCAGTGGCGAGCGGGGGGCCCAAGATACGCAGTATTTT.

The V gene is TRBV6-6, the J gene TRBJ1-5, with a possible D match to TRBD1 (5 bases). Germline CDR1 MNHNY, CDR2 SVGAGI (reference sequence). The germline V and J ends were trimmed by 5 bases and 4 bases, with 12 bases remaining between them. The CDR3 is 14 residues long. As DNA, the CDR3 is TGTGCCAGCAGTCCCCGGGACTGGAATCAGCCCCAGCATTTT. Its protein product is CASSPRDWNQPQHF.

This clonotype was found a few times. The chain couples TRBV3-1 to TRBJ1-1, with no clear D. Trimming removed 3 bases at V and 6 bases at J, with 14 bases between. This CDR3 has 14 amino acids. CDR1 and CDR2 from the germline V gene are LGHDT and YNNKEL (reference sequence). In DNA form, the CDR3 reads TGTGCCAGCAGCCAGCCCGTGGTGGAGGCTGAAGCTTTCTTT. It translates to CASSQPVVEAEAFF.

The chain employs TRBV12-3 or TRBV12-4 and TRBJ1-2; 7 bases line up with TRBD1. The CDR3 is 13 amino acids. With V trimmed by 2 bases and J by 5 bases, 2 bases remained unmatched. CDR3 residues: CASSLSGQYGYTF. CDR3 nucleotides: TGTGCCAGCAGTTTATCGGGACAGTATGGCTACACCTTC.

The V and J genes are TRBV2 and TRBJ2-5; 7 bases are shared with TRBD1. The germline V gene encodes CDR1 SNHLY and CDR2 FYNNEI. The CDR3 length is 15 residues. V dropped 5 bases and J dropped 5; count of bases not matched to a gene: 11. The chain's CDR3 is CASSQRETGMETQYF. The CDR3 region has the DNA TGTGCCAGCAGTCAAAGGGAGACAGGGATGGAGACCCAGTACTTC. Full variable domain (outside the CDR3, taken from reference TRBV2 and TRBJ2-5): EPEVTQTPSHQVTQMGQEVILRCVPISNHLYFYWYRQILGQKVEFLVSFYNNEISEKSEIFDDQFSVERPDGSNFTLKIRSTKLEDSAMYFCASSQRETGMETQYFGPGTRLLVL.

This chain uses TRBV20-1 with TRBJ1-2; possibly TRBD1 for D (5 bases). V dropped 3 bases and J dropped 3 bases, with 8 bases sitting between them. CDR1 and CDR2 from the germline V gene are DFQATT and SNEGSKA (reference sequence). The CDR3 has 12 residues. The CDR3 bases are TGCAGTGCTAGGGGGGGGGACTATGGCTACACCTTC. This sequence encodes CSARGGDYGYTF.

This clonotype was seen a single time. A read error may produce the germline difference seen at one junction end. V is TRBV14 and J is TRBJ2-6; perhaps TRBD2 as D (6 bases). CDR3 size: 17 residues. CDR1 and CDR2 from the germline V gene are SGHDN and FVKESK. The CDR3 loop reads CASSRGTGRSAANVLTF. CDR3 DNA: TGTGCCAGCAGCCGCGGGACGGGTCGCTCTGCGGCCAACGTCCTGACTTTC.

The V gene is TRBV5-1, the J gene TRBJ1-6, with 9 bases aligning to TRBD1. V lost 4 bases and J lost 7; bases outside the gene matches: 3. Per germline, CDR1 SGHRS and CDR2 YFSETQ. CDR3 size: 14 residues. The DNA for the CDR3 is TGCGCCAGCAGCAATGGACAGGGGAATTCACCCCTCCACTTT. Translated, it gives CASSNGQGNSPLHF.